The 5 T cell receptor beta chains reported below all come from one sample, sequenced in a study of shared clonotypes between healthy human individuals. Libraries were prepared by immunoSEQ multiplex PCR; TCRdb keeps only in-frame clonotypes and omits some of them. The profile shows a few million clones, more than 80% of them singletons. Sequences were obtained from naive CD4+ T cells sorted from blood. Subset indicated: CD45RA+ positively selected. The receptors come from a man younger than 30 in good health.

The chain couples TRBV5-1 to TRBJ2-7; possibly TRBD1 for D (6 bases). Germline loops: CDR1 SGHRS, CDR2 YFSETQ. V gave up 2 bases and J gave up 0 bases, with 12 bases separating them. This CDR3 has 15 amino acids. The CDR3 bases are TGCGCCAGCAGCTTTTCGACAGGTGTCTCCTACGAGCAGTACTTC. Its translation: CASSFSTGVSYEQYF.

A word on this clone: The sample holds other DNA sequences that translate to the same CDR3. The chain couples TRBV4-1 to TRBJ2-3, with D possibly TRBD2 on 6 matching bases. Trimming cost V 0 bases and J 3 bases, with 10 bases left between them. The CDR3 extends over 15 amino acids. Germline V gene sequence: CDR1 MGHRA, CDR2 YSYEKL. CDR3 loop: CASSQDGGGTDTQYF. As DNA, the CDR3 is TGCGCCAGCAGCCAAGACGGTGGAGGGACAGATACGCAGTATTTT.

The chain couples TRBV19 to TRBJ2-3; D not certain. With 3 bases removed from V and 2 bases from J, the gap between germline ends came to 9 bases. CDR3 length equals 14 residues. Germline V lookup: CDR1 LNHDA, CDR2 SQIVND (reference sequence). The CDR3 DNA reads TGTGCCAGTAGTATGGGCGGATTCACAGATACGCAGTATTTT. Translation: CASSMGGFTDTQYF.

Concerning this clone: The sample contains more than one DNA sequence encoding this CDR3. The chain carries TRBV5-6 and TRBJ1-1; D gene uncertain. The CDR3 contains 12 residues. V dropped 1 base and J dropped 0 bases, with 1 base sitting between them. CDR1 SGHDT and CDR2 YYEEEE come from the germline V gene. This chain's CDR3 is CASSLLNTEAFF. CDR3 DNA: TGTGCCAGCAGCTTGTTGAACACTGAAGCTTTCTTT. The whole variable domain, remainder taken from reference TRBV5-6 and TRBJ1-1, is DAGVTQSPTHLIKTRGQQVTLRCSPKSGHDTVSWYQQALGQGPQFIFQYYEEEERQRGNFPDRFSGHQFPNYSSELNVNALLLGDSALYLCASSLLNTEAFFGQGTRLTVV.

The CDR3 DNA follows: TGTGCCAGCAGCGTAGATCGATTAGGGGGAGACACAGATACGCAGTATTTT. Translation gives CASSVDRLGGDTDTQYF. This chain links TRBV9 with TRBJ2-3; tentative D call: TRBD1 (6 bases). Germline V gene lookup returns CDR1 SGDLS and CDR2 YYNGEE. The CDR3 spans 17 residues. Between the trimmed V and J ends, which lost 0 bases and 2 bases, there was a span of 16 bases.